The 9 T cell receptor beta chains given below trace back to one sample, sequenced in a study of blood T cell repertoires in COVID-19. The data were produced by immunoSEQ multiplex PCR, yet TCRdb's version contains in-frame clones alone and is incomplete. The sample shows approximately 35,000 clones, 75% to 85% of them seen only once. Sequencing was done on a sample of peripheral blood. The receptor source for this set is a human donor in a cohort sampled during active COVID-19.

V gene TRBV2 combines with J gene TRBJ2-2, with D possibly TRBD2 on 6 matching bases. Germline V gives CDR1 SNHLY, CDR2 FYNNEI. The V gene lost 2 bases and the J gene lost 0 bases, with 10 bases spanning the gap. This CDR3 has 16 amino acids. The CDR3 DNA sequence: TGTGCCAGCAGTGAAAGTCGACTAGCGAACACCGGGGAGCTGTTTTTT. Translation: CASSESRLANTGELFF.

This clone was detected once. The rearrangement joins TRBV12-5 to TRBJ2-7; 8 bases map to TRBD1. The V and J ends lost 10 bases and 4 bases, in that order; junction bases with no gene match: 12. The CDR3 is made up of 14 amino acids. Germline CDR1 LGHNT, CDR2 FRNRAP. Here the CDR3 reads CANPRQGAFYEQYF. The CDR3 bases are TGTGCTAACCCCAGGCAGGGGGCGTTTTACGAGCAGTACTTC. Looking up the rest from reference TRBV12-5 and TRBJ2-7 gives the full variable domain: DARVTQTPRHKVTEMGQEVTMRCQPILGHNTVFWYRQTMMQGLELLAYFRNRAPLDDSGMPKDRFSAEMPDATLATLKIQPSEPRDSAVYFCANPRQGAFYEQYFGPGTRLTVT.

This clone appeared once. The rearrangement links TRBV19 to TRBJ1-2; 7 bases align to TRBD1. Germline values: CDR1 LNHDA, CDR2 SQIVND (reference sequence). V lost 4 bases, J lost 11 bases, and 4 bases stayed unmatched. The CDR3 is 11 amino acids. In nucleotides, the CDR3 is TGTGCCAGTAGTACCGACAGGGAGTACACCTTC. Its translation: CASSTDREYTF.

The sample holds a few counts of this clone. The J gene is TRBJ2-7, the V gene TRBV7-2; D possibly corresponds to TRBD1 (5 bases). The CDR3 loop spans 15 amino acids. The V end lost 7 bases, the J end lost 4 bases, and 20 bases lay between the germline ends. Looked up from germline, CDR1 is SGHTA and CDR2 is FQGNSA. CDR3 in amino acids: CASTSLRQTSYEQYF. The CDR3 region has the DNA TGTGCCAGCACCTCCCTGAGACAGACCTCTTACGAGCAGTACTTC.

The J gene is TRBJ1-6, the V gene TRBV5-5, with a tentative D call TRBD1 (5 bases). Trimming removed 5 bases at V and 6 bases at J, with 15 bases between. This CDR3 contains 15 residues. Germline CDR1 is SGHKS and CDR2 is YYEKEE (reference sequence). In DNA, the CDR3 is TGTGCCAGCAGGGAAAGGGGTGGAGTTAATTCACCCCTCCACTTT. It encodes CASRERGGVNSPLHF.

The chain joins TRBV5-1 to TRBJ2-3; D may be TRBD2 (5 bases). Germline CDR1 reads SGHRS; CDR2 reads YFSETQ. Trimming removed 7 bases at V and 4 bases at J, with 13 bases between. This CDR3 has 13 residues. CDR3: CASCNGMADTQYF. Written as DNA, the CDR3 is TGCGCCAGCTGTAACGGGATGGCAGATACGCAGTATTTT.

The table lists this clone with a few counts. For the CDR3, the DNA is TGTGCCAGCAGAGAGACAGTCTACGAGCAGTACTTC. It specifies CASRETVYEQYF. This rearrangement joins TRBV6-6 to TRBJ2-7; perhaps TRBD1 as D (5 bases). CDR3 size: 12 residues. Trimming cost V 6 bases and J 3 bases, with 9 bases left between them. CDR1 is MNHNY and CDR2 is SVGAGI in the germline V gene (reference sequence).

This clone was detected once. CDR3 protein: CASSSRGPYEQYF. DNA for the CDR3: TGTGCCAGCAGTAGCAGGGGGCCCTACGAGCAGTACTTC. V gene TRBV27 combines with J gene TRBJ2-7, with 8 bases aligning to TRBD1. Germline values: CDR1 MNHEY, CDR2 SMNVEV (reference sequence). CDR3 size: 13 residues. J was trimmed by 2 bases and V by 5 bases; bases with no gene match: 2.

The chain employs TRBV2 and TRBJ2-7; TRBD1 is a possible D gene (6 bases). Germline V gene data show CDR1 as SNHLY and CDR2 as FYNNEI. The CDR3 runs to 15 residues. Trimming took 1 base from V and 0 from J, leaving 10 bases between them. The CDR3 DNA reads as TGTGCCAGCAGTGAAGGAGGGACAACCTCCTACGAGCAGTACTTC. Translating gives CASSEGGTTSYEQYF.